The clone carrying this T cell receptor beta chain came up a few times. Its specificity is unknown. Sequence at one end of the junction differs from germline and may be a read error. TCR beta CDR3 regions were amplified from RNA transcripts. The study used the HTBI primer set for a first-round RT-PCR of the TCR CDR3. TCRdb recomputed calls from the multiplex PCR reads with MiXCR, one row per CDR3 protein. The data contain under 300,000 distinct CDR3 sequences, approximately 12% of them singletons. This record belongs to a study of T cells in Graves' hyperthyroidism and ophthalmopathy. CDR3 length: 15 residues. The germline V gene encodes CDR1 MNHEY and CDR2 SVGEGT. The study enrolled patients aged 18 to 65 with newly diagnosed hyperthyroidism of under 2 months' duration. Drawn at first hyperthyroidism diagnosis, the blood sample preceded any ophthalmopathy symptoms. Findings and caveats of the study: A model of 13 V-J features distinguished ophthalmopathy from stable hyperthyroidism. Most expanded thyroid clonotypes above 0.001 recurred in blood.

The chain links TRBV6-2 or TRBV6-3 to TRBJ2-3; D is perhaps TRBD1 (5 bases). This clonotype was sampled from a young woman with Graves' hyperthyroidism that later progressed to Graves' ophthalmopathy. The specimen was blood. The CDR3 is CTSRPPGRGRDTQYF. CDR3 nucleotides: TGTACCAGCAGGCCTCCAGGGCGAGGAAGAGATACGCAGTATTTT.